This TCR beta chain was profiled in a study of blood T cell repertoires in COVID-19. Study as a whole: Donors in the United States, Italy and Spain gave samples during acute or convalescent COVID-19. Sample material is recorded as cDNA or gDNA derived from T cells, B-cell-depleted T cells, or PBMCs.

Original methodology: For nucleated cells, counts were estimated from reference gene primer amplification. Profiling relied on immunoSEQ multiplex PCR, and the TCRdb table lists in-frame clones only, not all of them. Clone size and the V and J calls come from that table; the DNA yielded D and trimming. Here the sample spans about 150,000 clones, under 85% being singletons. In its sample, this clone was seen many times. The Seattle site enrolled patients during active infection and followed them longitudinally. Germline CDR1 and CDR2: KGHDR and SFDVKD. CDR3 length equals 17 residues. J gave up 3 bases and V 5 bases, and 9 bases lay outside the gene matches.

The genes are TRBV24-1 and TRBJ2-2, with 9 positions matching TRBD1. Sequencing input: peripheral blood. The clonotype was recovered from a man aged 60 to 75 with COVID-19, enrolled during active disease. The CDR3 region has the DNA TGTGCCACCAGTGCGGACAGGGGTGCAGTTTACACCGGGGAGCTGTTTTTT. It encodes CATSADRGAVYTGELFF.